The text below deals with one T cell receptor (beta chain). This CDR3 region has 13 residues. The V end was cut by 3 bases, the J end by 4 bases, with 7 bases between. The V gene's germline CDR1 is SNHLY and CDR2 FYNNEI. In the source study's methods: Reference gene primer amplification gave estimated nucleated cell counts. Profiled with immunoSEQ multiplex PCR; TCRdb holds only in-frame clones, not every one. V, J and clone size were drawn from that table, and D and trimming were deduced from the DNA. Of tens of thousands of clones listed, around 77% are singletons. This sample is drawn from a study of blood T cell repertoires in COVID-19. Study at large: Donors in the United States, Italy and Spain gave samples during acute or convalescent COVID-19. PBMCs, B-cell-depleted T cells, or T cells provided the cDNA or gDNA that made up the material.

V is TRBV2 and J is TRBJ1-5, with a possible D match to TRBD1 (5 bases). The material sequenced was peripheral blood. The sequence was collected from a human donor in a cohort sampled during active COVID-19. The CDR3 DNA reads TGTGCCAGCAGTGAGCCAGGGAATCAGCCCCAGCATTTT. Its protein is CASSEPGNQPQHF.